The clone carrying this T cell receptor (beta chain) has just a few counts. TCRdb recomputed calls from the 5' RACE reads with MiXCR, one row per CDR3 protein. The table lists approximately 140,000 distinct CDR3 sequences, roughly 44% of them singletons, with around 15% in the top ten. This sample stems from a study of CD8 T cells in ankylosing spondylitis. V was shortened by 2 bases and J by 1 base, with 7 bases between the two germline ends. The germline CDR1 and CDR2 sequences are MGHRA and YSYEKL. This CDR3 has 14 residues. Sequencing used synovial fluid, either unsorted or a sorted T cell fraction (not recorded which). The V and J genes are TRBV4-1 and TRBJ2-3; D is undetermined. The clonotype comes from a male donor with ankylosing spondylitis. The CDR3 here is CASSQFLRTDTQYF. CDR3 DNA sequence: TGCGCCAGCAGCCAATTTCTTCGCACAGATACGCAGTATTTT.